What follows is one T cell receptor beta chain and its context. The antigen is not known. The study drew donors from healthy Caucasian individuals in Russia aged roughly 6 to 100. This record comes from a study of blood T cells in healthy people across ages. Overall study results and limits: It was not known whether donors were CMV positive (a possible confounder of expanded clonotype changes).

With a J-beta primer mix and a sample-barcoded 5' primer, a second PCR ran about 7 to 12 cycles. The authors tagged each cDNA molecule using a template-switch adaptor with 12 random nucleotides. TCRdb itself ran the 5' RACE reads through MiXCR, one entry per CDR3 protein. The table records over 1,300,000 distinct CDR3 sequences, 45% to 70% of them present only once. The sequence was obtained from a man between 18 and 29 years old in good health. Material: blood.

The CDR3 DNA sequence: TGTGCCTCATCAGAGGCTTCTATAAGGGGAAATCAGCCCCAGCATTTT. It translates to CASSEASIRGNQPQHF. The chain carries TRBV6-2 or TRBV6-3 and TRBJ1-5, with D possibly TRBD1 on 5 matching bases. The CDR3 is 16 residues long. CDR1 MNHEY and CDR2 SVGEGT come from the germline V gene. The V gene lost 11 bases and the J gene lost 4 bases, with 24 bases spanning the gap.